One and the same sample provided the 28 T cell receptor beta chains below, sequenced in a study of cytomegalovirus exposure and HLA in healthy donors (dated by TCRdb to about 2017). The method was the immunoSEQ multiplex PCR assay. For the multiplex PCR, a mixture combining 60 forward primers for TCR Vbeta segments and 13 reverse primers for TCR Jbeta segments was used. Here the immuneACCESS table is served through TCRdb, limited to in-frame sequences with V and J called. Missing clones are a known gap in these copies; in checked studies unresolved V genes cover under half, and the rest lacks a known reason. This sample gives under 200,000 clones in total; approximately 83% of them show up just once. The top ten clonotypes cover about 9.3% of the sample. The sample was PBMCs. The receptors derive from a young man in good health and CMV-seropositive.

The chain is built from TRBV30 and TRBJ2-7; a possible D gene is TRBD2 (5 bases). Germline-derived CDR1 and CDR2 are GTSNPN and SVGIG (reference sequence). The ends were cut back, 4 bases at V and 5 bases at J, with 12 bases in the middle. The CDR3 consists of 12 residues. CDR3 sequence: CAWKRDGDEQYF. The DNA for the CDR3 is TGTGCCTGGAAAAGAGACGGGGACGAGCAGTACTTC.

The chain combines TRBV30 with TRBJ2-1, with D possibly TRBD2 on 7 matching bases. Between the trimmed V and J ends, which lost 8 bases and 12 bases, there was a span of 20 bases. Germline values: CDR1 GTSNPN, CDR2 SVGIG (reference sequence). This CDR3 spans 12 amino acids. CDR3 region: CAVQTGGLGQFF. The CDR3 region has the DNA TGTGCCGTTCAAACGGGGGGCCTCGGGCAGTTCTTC.

V and J are TRBV30 and TRBJ1-1; no definite D call. The CDR3 runs 8 residues. The V gene lost 5 bases and the J gene lost 8 bases, with 3 bases spanning the gap. CDR1 and CDR2 (germline): GTSNPN, SVGIG (reference sequence). CDR3 region: CAWSEAFF. The CDR3 bases are TGTGCCTGGTCAGAAGCTTTCTTT.

The chain uses TRBV14 and TRBJ2-7; D remains unclear. CDR1 and CDR2 (germline): SGHDN, FVKESK. Trimming left V 1 base short and J 3 bases short, with 13 bases between. The CDR3 has 15 residues. In DNA form, the CDR3 reads TGTGCCAGCAGCCAAGTGCACGGAGCGAACTACGAGCAGTACTTC. Translating it yields CASSQVHGANYEQYF.

The gene calls are TRBV7-2 and TRBJ2-7; a possible D gene is TRBD2 (7 bases). V gave up 1 base and J gave up 4 bases, with 11 bases separating them. This CDR3 is built from 14 residues. Germline V gives CDR1 SGHTA, CDR2 FQGNSA. The CDR3 here is CASSLGRGAYEQYF. The CDR3 DNA is TGTGCCAGCAGCTTAGGCCGGGGGGCATACGAGCAGTACTTC.

This clone has only one observation. V usage is TRBV19 and J usage is TRBJ2-5, with TRBD2 matching over 13 bases. CDR1 is LNHDA, CDR2 SQIVND, per germline (reference sequence). The CDR3 spans 16 residues. J lost 5 bases, V lost 5 bases, and 8 bases had no gene match. Here the CDR3 DNA reads TGTGCCAGTAGTCGGACTAGCGGGGGCCTCCGGGAGACCCAGTACTTC. It codes for CASSRTSGGLRETQYF.

The chain is built from TRBV14 and TRBJ2-2; D might be TRBD2 (5 bases). This CDR3 has 18 residues. Germline-derived CDR1 and CDR2 are SGHDN and FVKESK. The V gene lost 1 base and the J gene lost 6 bases, with 21 bases spanning the gap. The CDR3 here is CASSQGESWFGLAGELFF. The CDR3 DNA is TGTGCCAGCAGCCAAGGGGAGTCGTGGTTCGGTCTCGCCGGGGAGCTGTTTTTT.

The chain has TRBV5-6 and TRBJ2-5; 7 nucleotides agree with TRBD1. Germline V gives CDR1 SGHDT, CDR2 YYEEEE. This CDR3 comprises 14 residues. Trimming removed 1 base from V and 4 bases from J; junction bases left unmatched: 4. CDR3 in amino acids: CASSLLNRGETQYF. CDR3 DNA: TGTGCCAGCAGCTTGTTGAACAGGGGAGAGACCCAGTACTTC.

The CDR3, as DNA: TGTGCCATCAGCCCAGGGGGGAGGGGGGCCAACGTCCTGACTTTC. Its protein product is CAISPGGRGANVLTF. The chain has TRBV10-3 and TRBJ2-6, with D possibly TRBD1 on 7 matching bases. The V end lost 6 bases, the J end lost 4 bases, and 13 bases lay between the germline ends. This CDR3 contains 15 residues. Looked up from germline, CDR1 is ENHRY and CDR2 is SYGVKD.

The chain joins TRBV6-5 to TRBJ2-7; 9 positions agree with TRBD2. V gave up 2 bases and J gave up 2 bases; unmatched junction bases: 7. Germline values: CDR1 MNHEY, CDR2 SVGAGI. The CDR3 length is 16 residues. The CDR3 DNA is TGTGCCAGCAGTTACCAGCGGGGGGCTTGGACCTACGAGCAGTACTTC. This codes for CASSYQRGAWTYEQYF.

The CDR3 loop reads CASTARSGLAVTDTQYF. CDR3 bases: TGTGCCAGCACCGCCCGGTCCGGGCTAGCGGTCACAGATACGCAGTATTTT. The V and J genes are TRBV9 and TRBJ2-3, with TRBD2 identical over 7 bases. Germline V lookup: CDR1 SGDLS, CDR2 YYNGEE. CDR3 length: 17 amino acids. The ends lost 6 bases at V and 2 bases at J; junction bases unmatched: 15. The full variable domain, rest sourced from reference TRBV9 and TRBJ2-3, is DSGVTQTPKHLITATGQRVTLRCSPRSGDLSVYWYQQSLDQGLQFLIQYYNGEERAKGNILERFSAQQFPDLHSELNLSSLELGDSALYFCASTARSGLAVTDTQYFGPGTRLTVL.

The chain carries TRBV2 and TRBJ1-2; 7 nucleotides align to TRBD1. CDR3 length equals 14 residues. The trim removed 4 bases at V and 6 bases at J, leaving 8 bases unmatched. Germline V gives CDR1 SNHLY, CDR2 FYNNEI. The CDR3 sequence: CASSATGAINGYTF. The CDR3, as DNA: TGTGCCAGCAGTGCCACAGGGGCTATAAATGGCTACACCTTC.

This chain uses TRBV7-9 with TRBJ2-7; 10 nucleotides align to TRBD2. V was clipped by 5 bases and J by 1 base; unmatched bases: 8. The CDR3 sequence is 16 residues long. Per germline, CDR1 SEHNR and CDR2 FQNEAQ (reference sequence). CDR3 region: CASSPGTSGVSYEQYF. The DNA for the CDR3 is TGTGCCAGCAGCCCAGGAACTAGCGGGGTTTCCTACGAGCAGTACTTC. The entire variable domain, with the rest obtained from reference TRBV7-9 and TRBJ2-7, is as follows: DTGVSQNPRHKITKRGQNVTFRCDPISEHNRLYWYRQTLGQGPEFLTYFQNEAQLEKSRLLSDRFSAERPKGSFSTLEIQRTEQGDSAMYLCASSPGTSGVSYEQYFGPGTRLTVT.

The chain couples TRBV18 to TRBJ2-7; 8 bases agree with TRBD1. The V segment lost 5 bases and the J segment 2 bases; nucleotides outside the gene matches: 5. Germline CDR1 KGHSH, CDR2 LQKENI. The CDR3 is 14 amino acids. CDR3 DNA: TGTGCCAGCTCAAGCGAGACAGGGGCCTACGAGCAGTACTTC. Protein product: CASSSETGAYEQYF.

A note on this clone: Other DNA variants within this sample encode the same CDR3. The CDR3 DNA sequence: TGTGCCAGCAGCTTAGTAGGATCGGGGGGCTACAATGAGCAGTTCTTC. This translates into CASSLVGSGGYNEQFF. J is TRBJ2-1 and V is TRBV7-2; 7 bases map to TRBD2. V lost 1 base to trimming and J lost 3 bases; unmatched junction nucleotides: 6. The CDR3 runs 16 residues. Germline V gives CDR1 SGHTA, CDR2 FQGNSA.

The gene calls are TRBV7-3 and TRBJ2-1; 8 bases are a match to TRBD1. The germline V gene encodes CDR1 SGHTA and CDR2 FQGTGA. CDR3 size: 15 residues. V was clipped by 4 bases and J by 5 bases; unmatched bases: 7. In nucleotides, the CDR3 is TGTGCCAGCAGCTCCCGACAGGGGATAAACAATGAGCAGTTCTTC. Its translation is CASSSRQGINNEQFF. The full variable domain, rest sourced from reference TRBV7-3 and TRBJ2-1, is GAGVSQTPSNKVTEKGKYVELRCDPISGHTALYWYRQSLGQGPEFLIYFQGTGAADDSGLPNDRFFAVRPEGSVSTLKIQRTERGDSAVYLCASSSRQGINNEQFFGPGTRLTVL.

The chain carries TRBV27 and TRBJ1-4, with TRBD1 matching 8 bases. This CDR3 has 14 amino acids. Germline lookup yields CDR1 MNHEY and CDR2 SMNVEV (reference sequence). Trimming at V came to 6 bases and at J to 7 bases, leaving 7 bases not matched to a gene. CDR3 region: CASSARGLLEKLFF. The DNA of the CDR3 is TGTGCCAGCAGCGCCAGGGGGCTGCTTGAAAAACTGTTTTTT.

The chain employs TRBV14 and TRBJ2-3; D is ambiguous. Germline loops: CDR1 SGHDN, CDR2 FVKESK. V dropped 0 bases and J dropped 2 bases, with 15 bases sitting between them. The CDR3 spans 17 residues. The CDR3 DNA is TGTGCCAGCAGCCAAGATGAAAGGAGCCCGTACACAGATACGCAGTATTTT. Residues: CASSQDERSPYTDTQYF.

The chain has TRBV19 and TRBJ2-1; a weak D match, TRBD2 (5 bases). V was cut by 4 bases and J by 9 bases, with 10 bases left in between. The CDR3 runs 12 residues. Germline loops: CDR1 LNHDA, CDR2 SQIVND (reference sequence). CDR3: CASSRSGSEQFF. For the CDR3, the DNA is TGTGCCAGTAGTAGGTCTGGGAGTGAGCAGTTCTTC.

Of note for this clone: This specimen includes other DNA sequences encoding the same CDR3. The chain links TRBV5-1 to TRBJ2-1, with TRBD1 matching 9 bases. The CDR3 has 14 residues. Germline CDR1 SGHRS, CDR2 YFSETQ. With V trimmed by 2 bases and J by 8 bases, 5 bases remained unmatched. The CDR3 spells CASSLGQGFDEQFF. CDR3 sequence (DNA): TGCGCCAGCAGCTTAGGACAGGGGTTTGATGAGCAGTTCTTC.

The chain joins TRBV7-9 to TRBJ2-7, with 7 positions matching TRBD1. The germline gives CDR1 SEHNR, CDR2 FQNEAQ (reference sequence). V was clipped by 4 bases and J by 0 bases; unmatched bases: 6. The CDR3 totals 15 residues. CDR3: CASSWGTDSSYEQYF. The DNA for the CDR3 is TGTGCCAGCAGCTGGGGGACAGACAGCTCCTACGAGCAGTACTTC. The whole variable domain, remainder taken from reference TRBV7-9 and TRBJ2-7, is DTGVSQNPRHKITKRGQNVTFRCDPISEHNRLYWYRQTLGQGPEFLTYFQNEAQLEKSRLLSDRFSAERPKGSFSTLEIQRTEQGDSAMYLCASSWGTDSSYEQYFGPGTRLTVT.

The chain links TRBV15 to TRBJ2-3, with TRBD2 matching over 9 bases. The trim removed 0 bases at V and 4 bases at J, leaving 11 bases unmatched. Germline-derived CDR1 and CDR2 are LNHNV and YYDKDF (reference sequence). CDR3 length equals 18 residues. Written as DNA, the CDR3 is TGTGCCACCAGCAGAGAATTGAGAGGCCTAGCGGGGTCAGATACGCAGTATTTT. Encoded protein: CATSRELRGLAGSDTQYF.

The genes are TRBV23-1 and TRBJ1-4, with D possibly TRBD1 on 6 matching bases. TRBV23-1 falls under the ORF class, with uncertain function. The CDR3 runs 22 residues. V lost 6 bases to trimming and J lost 7 bases, with 39 bases between them. In DNA form, the CDR3 reads TGCGCCAGCAGACCGGAAGTCGCAGGGGTTTTTTCCGTTTGCTCCTTTGGTGAAAAACTGTTTTTT. Residues: CASRPEVAGVFSVCSFGEKLFF.

The chain carries TRBV9 and TRBJ2-1; TRBD2 matches at 8 bases. V lost 3 bases to trimming and J lost 8 bases; unmatched junction nucleotides: 4. The CDR3 length is 13 residues. Germline V gives CDR1 SGDLS, CDR2 YYNGEE. The CDR3: CASSAGGEYEQFF. The DNA for the CDR3 is TGTGCCAGCAGCGCGGGAGGGGAGTATGAGCAGTTCTTC.

The CDR3 DNA reads TGTGCCAGCAGCCCGAGACAGGTTACCTACGAGCAGTACTTC. It codes for CASSPRQVTYEQYF. The chain links TRBV7-8 to TRBJ2-5, with a weak D call TRBD1 (6 bases). With the DNA end fitting TRBJ2-7 better, the J assignment may be wrong. Germline CDR1 is SGHVS and CDR2 is FQNEAQ. This CDR3 has 14 residues.

In DNA, the CDR3 is TGTGCTAGTGGGACGGGACTAGCGGGGCGCACAGATACGCAGTATTTT. Translated: CASGTGLAGRTDTQYF. The rearrangement uses TRBV12-5 and TRBJ2-3; 13 positions match TRBD2. Trimming took 6 bases from V and 1 from J; bases not matched to a gene: 4. CDR1 is LGHNT, CDR2 FRNRAP, per germline. This CDR3 has 16 amino acids.

This chain joins TRBV11-2 and TRBJ2-7; 11 bases line up with TRBD2. The CDR3 has 16 residues. The trim removed 5 bases at V and 4 bases at J, leaving 10 bases unmatched. Germline V gene data show CDR1 as SGHAT and CDR2 as FQNNGV. The chain's CDR3 is CASSPLPSGGRYEQYF. CDR3 nucleotides: TGTGCCAGCAGCCCCCTTCCTAGCGGGGGGCGGTACGAGCAGTACTTC.

The rearrangement links TRBV6-6 to TRBJ1-5, with TRBD1 matching over 10 bases. Losses at the gene ends were 6 bases for V and 5 bases for J; bases not matched to a gene: 10. Looked up from germline, CDR1 is MNHNY and CDR2 is SVGAGI (reference sequence). This CDR3 has 16 amino acids. In DNA, the CDR3 is TGTGCCAGCAGATCCGGGACAGGGGCCCTTTATCAGCCCCAGCATTTT. Protein sequence: CASRSGTGALYQPQHF.